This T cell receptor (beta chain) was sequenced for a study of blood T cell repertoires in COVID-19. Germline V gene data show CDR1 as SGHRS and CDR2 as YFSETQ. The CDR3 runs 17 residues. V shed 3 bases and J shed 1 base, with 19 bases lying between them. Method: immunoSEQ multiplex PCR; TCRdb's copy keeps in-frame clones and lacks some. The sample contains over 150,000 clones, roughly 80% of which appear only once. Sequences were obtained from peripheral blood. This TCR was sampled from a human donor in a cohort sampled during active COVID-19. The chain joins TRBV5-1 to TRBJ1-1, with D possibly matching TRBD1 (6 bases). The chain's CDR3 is CASSYTGIVTWNTEAFF. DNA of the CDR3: TGCGCCAGCAGCTATACAGGGATCGTAACTTGGAACACTGAAGCTTTCTTT.